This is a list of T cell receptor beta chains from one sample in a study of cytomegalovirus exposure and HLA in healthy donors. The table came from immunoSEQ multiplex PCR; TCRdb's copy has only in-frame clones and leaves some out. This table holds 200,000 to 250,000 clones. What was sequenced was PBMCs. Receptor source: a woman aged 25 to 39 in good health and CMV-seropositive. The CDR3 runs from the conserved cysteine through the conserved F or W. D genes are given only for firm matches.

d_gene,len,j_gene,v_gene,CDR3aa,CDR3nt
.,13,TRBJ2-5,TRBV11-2,CASSRDNQETQYF,TGTGCCAGCAGCCGGGACAACCAAGAGACCCAGTACTTC
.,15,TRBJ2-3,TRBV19,CASSIGGRSADTQYF,TGTGCCAGTAGTATAGGGGGGAGGAGCGCAGATACGCAGTATTTT
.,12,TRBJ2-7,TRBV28,CASSSTGREQYF,TGTGCCAGCAGTTCAACAGGGCGCGAGCAGTACTTC
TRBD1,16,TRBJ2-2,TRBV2,CASMKGTGGYTGELFF,TGTGCCAGCATGAAAGGGACAGGGGGTTACACCGGGGAGCTGTTTTTT
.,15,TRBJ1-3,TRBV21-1,CASTSEGAGGNTIYF,TGTGCCAGCACCTCCGAAGGGGCGGGAGGAAACACCATATATTTT
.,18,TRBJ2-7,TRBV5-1,CASSLAPPVTQLSYEQYF,TGCGCCAGCAGCTTGGCGCCGCCGGTCACCCAACTCTCCTACGAGCAGTACTTC
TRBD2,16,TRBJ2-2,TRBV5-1,CASSLGSGGNTGELFF,TGCGCCAGCAGCTTGGGAAGCGGGGGGAACACCGGGGAGCTGTTTTTT
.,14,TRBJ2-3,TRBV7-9,CASSFGGGTDTQYF,TGTGCCAGCAGCTTTGGAGGGGGCACAGATACGCAGTATTTT
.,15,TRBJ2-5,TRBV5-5,CASSFFASQGETQYF,TGTGCCAGCAGCTTTTTTGCCTCGCAGGGAGAGACCCAGTACTTC
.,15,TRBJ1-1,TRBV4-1,CASSQDAGMNTEAFF,TGCGCCAGCAGCCAAGATGCAGGTATGAACACTGAAGCTTTCTTT
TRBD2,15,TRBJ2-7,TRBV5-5,CASSPWTSGDYEQYF,TGTGCCAGCAGCCCATGGACTAGCGGGGACTACGAGCAGTACTTC
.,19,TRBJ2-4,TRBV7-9,CASSLGHRVRAQPLNIQYF,TGTGCCAGCAGCTTAGGCCACAGGGTTAGGGCCCAACCACTCAACATTCAGTACTTC
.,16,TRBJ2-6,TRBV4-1,CASSQDFQDRANVLTF,TGCGCCAGCAGCCAAGATTTCCAGGATAGGGCCAACGTCCTGACTTTC
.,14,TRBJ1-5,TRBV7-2,CASSFLGVDQPQHF,TGTGCCAGCAGCTTCCTAGGGGTGGATCAGCCCCAGCATTTT
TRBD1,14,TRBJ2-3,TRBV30,CASTGQARTDTQYF,TGTGCTTCGACAGGGCAAGCCCGCACAGATACGCAGTATTTT
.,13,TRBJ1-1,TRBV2,CASSGQANTEAFF,TGTGCCAGCAGTGGACAGGCGAACACTGAAGCTTTCTTT
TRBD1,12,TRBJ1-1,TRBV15,CATSPRDSEAFF,TGTGCCACCAGCCCAAGGGACAGCGAAGCTTTCTTT
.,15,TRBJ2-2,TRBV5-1,CASSSETANTGELFF,TGCGCCAGCAGCTCCGAAACAGCGAACACCGGGGAGCTGTTTTTT
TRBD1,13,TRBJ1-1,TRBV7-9,CASSRGQGDTAFF,TGTGCCAGCAGCCGGGGACAGGGGGATACGGCTTTCTTT
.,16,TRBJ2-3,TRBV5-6,CASSLSPVTITDTQYF,TGTGCCAGCAGCTTGTCCCCTGTGACTATCACAGATACGCAGTATTTT
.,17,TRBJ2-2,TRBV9,CASSHPGNLGDTGELFF,TGTGCCAGCAGCCATCCGGGGAATTTAGGTGACACCGGGGAGCTGTTTTTT
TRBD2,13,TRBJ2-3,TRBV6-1,CAIASGDTDTQYF,TGCGCGATCGCTAGCGGGGACACAGATACGCAGTATTTT
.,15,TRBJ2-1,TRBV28,CASTYAGQLYNEQFF,TGTGCCAGCACCTACGCGGGACAGCTTTACAATGAGCAGTTCTTC
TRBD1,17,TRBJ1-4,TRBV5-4,CASSLGPRRDSHEKLFF,TGTGCCAGCAGCTTGGGCCCCAGACGGGACAGCCATGAAAAACTGTTTTTT
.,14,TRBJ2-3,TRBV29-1,CSVDRGVSADTQYF,TGCAGCGTTGACAGGGGTGTTAGCGCAGATACGCAGTATTTT
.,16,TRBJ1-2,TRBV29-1,CSVEVIQGTPLGGYTF,TGCAGCGTTGAAGTAATCCAGGGTACGCCCTTGGGTGGCTACACCTTC
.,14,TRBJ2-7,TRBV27,CASSARVVDYEQYF,TGTGCCAGCAGTGCGAGGGTGGTGGATTACGAGCAGTACTTC
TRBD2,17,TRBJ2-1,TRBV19,CASSPGLAGALYNEQFF,TGTGCCAGTAGCCCGGGACTAGCGGGTGCACTCTACAATGAGCAGTTCTTC
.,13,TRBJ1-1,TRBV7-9,CASSMEGNTEAFF,TGTGCCAGCAGCATGGAGGGAAACACTGAAGCTTTCTTT
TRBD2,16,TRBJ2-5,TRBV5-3,CARSPRLAGGQETQYF,TGTGCCAGAAGCCCGCGACTAGCGGGGGGGCAAGAGACCCAGTACTTC
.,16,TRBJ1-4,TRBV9,CASSVVAGATNEKLFF,TGTGCCAGCAGCGTAGTGGCGGGTGCAACTAATGAAAAACTGTTTTTT
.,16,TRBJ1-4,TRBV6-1,CASSDPTPFTAEKLFF,TGTGCCAGCAGTGACCCTACCCCTTTCACAGCCGAAAAACTGTTTTTT
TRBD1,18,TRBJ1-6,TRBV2,CASRDQGGQSSYNSPLHF,TGTGCCAGCAGAGACCAGGGGGGCCAGAGCTCCTATAATTCACCCCTCCACTTT
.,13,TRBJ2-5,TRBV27,CASSLSRQETQYF,TGTGCCAGCAGTTTATCGAGGCAAGAGACCCAGTACTTC
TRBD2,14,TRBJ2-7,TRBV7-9,CASSLPGGPYEQYF,TGTGCCAGCAGCTTACCGGGAGGGCCATACGAGCAGTACTTC
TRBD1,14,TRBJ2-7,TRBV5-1,CASSVGQGAGEQYF,TGCGCCAGCAGCGTCGGACAGGGGGCAGGCGAGCAGTACTTC
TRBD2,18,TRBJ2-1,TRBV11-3,CASSLVPLGAGATDEQFF,TGTGCCAGCAGCTTAGTCCCGCTCGGAGCGGGAGCAACGGATGAGCAGTTCTTC
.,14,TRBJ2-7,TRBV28,CASSLLRGAYEQYF,TGTGCCAGCAGCCTCCTCAGGGGGGCCTACGAGCAGTACTTC
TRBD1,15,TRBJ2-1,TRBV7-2,CASSSRQGARIEQFF,TGTGCCAGCAGCTCCCGACAGGGGGCTCGAATTGAGCAGTTCTTC
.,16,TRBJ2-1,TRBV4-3,CASSQVGQYAYNEQFF,TGCGCCAGCAGCCAAGTTGGCCAGTACGCCTACAATGAGCAGTTCTTC
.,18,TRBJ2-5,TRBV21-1,CASSLLGTSGSRQETQYF,TGTGCCAGCAGCCTTCTGGGGACTAGCGGGAGTCGGCAAGAGACCCAGTACTTC
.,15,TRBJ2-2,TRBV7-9,CASSPPGLPVGELFF,TGTGCCAGCAGCCCACCGGGACTCCCAGTCGGGGAGCTGTTTTTT
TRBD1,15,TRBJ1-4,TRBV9,CASSVGQGTNEKLFF,TGTGCCAGCAGCGTAGGACAGGGGACTAATGAAAAACTGTTTTTT
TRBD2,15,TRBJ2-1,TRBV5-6,CASSSRSSGIIEQFF,TGTGCCAGCAGCTCCAGGTCTAGCGGGATAATTGAGCAGTTCTTC
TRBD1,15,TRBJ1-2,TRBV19,CASSRGPDRAYGYTF,TGTGCCAGTAGTCGGGGACCGGACAGGGCATATGGCTACACCTTC